The 13 T cell receptor beta chains in this list originate from one sample, sequenced in a study of cytomegalovirus exposure and HLA in healthy donors. Researchers ran the PCR with 60 Vbeta and 13 Jbeta primers. Sequenced by immunoSEQ multiplex PCR; TCRdb stores in-frame clones only, minus some. The sample lists 150,000 to 250,000 clones, around 78% occurring once. The sequencing sample was made of PBMCs. These receptors came from a man aged 25-40 years in good health and CMV-seronegative.

V is TRBV5-8 and J is TRBJ2-7; unclear D gene. V was clipped by 0 bases and J by 12 bases, with 10 bases between them. CDR1 and CDR2 from the germline V gene are SGHTS and YDEGEE. The CDR3 totals 11 residues. CDR3 in DNA: TGTGCCAGCAGCTTGGTGACCTGGGCGTACTTC. Its protein is CASSLVTWAYF.

This clone occurred once. Other DNA sequences in this sample translate to the same CDR3. The V and J genes are TRBV11-2 and TRBJ2-5; 11 bases are a match to TRBD2. Unmatched junction bases numbered 0, after V lost 2 bases and J lost 1 base. The CDR3 runs to 15 residues. Germline loops: CDR1 SGHAT, CDR2 FQNNGV. The CDR3 reads CASSLTSGSQETQYF. As DNA, the CDR3 is TGTGCCAGCAGCTTAACTAGCGGGAGCCAAGAGACCCAGTACTTC.

The genes are TRBV27 and TRBJ2-7; 15 nucleotides agree with TRBD2. The CDR3 length is 18 residues. Germline V gene lookup returns CDR1 MNHEY and CDR2 SMNVEV (reference sequence). Trimming cost V 5 bases and J 6 bases; bases outside gene matches: 14. The CDR3 loop reads CASSPATLGLAGGREQYF. The CDR3 coding sequence is TGTGCCAGCAGTCCAGCAACCCTCGGACTAGCGGGAGGGCGCGAGCAGTACTTC.

CDR3 sequence reads: CASSAILAGRETQYF. The DNA for the CDR3 is TGTGCCAGCAGTGCTATACTAGCGGGACGCGAGACCCAGTACTTC. The rearrangement uses TRBV2 and TRBJ2-5, with 10 bases identical to TRBD2. The germline CDR1 and CDR2 sequences are SNHLY and FYNNEI. V lost 4 bases to trimming and J lost 5 bases; unmatched junction nucleotides: 7. The CDR3 extends over 15 amino acids.

In the case of this clone: One end of the junction is discordant with germline, which a read error may explain. The chain employs TRBV15 and TRBJ2-1; D gene unclear. The CDR3 has 15 amino acids. Germline lookup yields CDR1 LNHNV and CDR2 YYDKDF (reference sequence). This CDR3 is CATSRDPNSNNEQFF. Here the CDR3 DNA reads TGTGCCACCAGCAGAGATCCTAACTCCAACAATGAGCAGTTCTTC.

J is TRBJ1-1 and V is TRBV6-4, with D tentatively TRBD1 (6 bases). V shed 4 bases and J shed 3 bases, with 9 bases lying between them. This CDR3 region has 13 residues. Germline assignment: CDR1 MRHNA and CDR2 SNTAGT. DNA for the CDR3: TGTGCCAGCAGTGCCGAGGGGGACACTGAAGCTTTCTTT. It translates to CASSAEGDTEAFF.

The rearrangement joins TRBV2 to TRBJ2-7; 7 nucleotides agree with TRBD1. The germline gives CDR1 SNHLY, CDR2 FYNNEI. The CDR3 sequence is 16 residues long. Unmatched junction bases numbered 15, after V lost 4 bases and J lost 6 bases. CDR3 protein: CASSGVGTAVRGEQYF. As DNA, the CDR3 is TGTGCCAGCAGTGGCGTTGGGACAGCGGTTCGGGGCGAGCAGTACTTC.

The V and J genes are TRBV28 and TRBJ1-2; the match to TRBD1 covers 8 bases. The CDR3 covers 16 residues. Germline V gene sequence: CDR1 MDHEN, CDR2 SYDVKM. The junction had 10 bases not matched to a gene; V was cut back by 4 bases and J by 3 bases. The CDR3 DNA is TGTGCCAGCAGTTCGCCAGGACAGGGTTCGGACTATGGCTACACCTTC. This sequence encodes CASSSPGQGSDYGYTF.

This clone turned up a few times. The chain employs TRBV28 and TRBJ2-4, with a possible D match to TRBD1 (6 bases). Per germline, CDR1 MDHEN and CDR2 SYDVKM. The CDR3 covers 13 residues. The V end was cut by 8 bases, the J end by 2 bases, with 10 bases between. The CDR3 sequence: CASEGDTKNIQYF. In DNA form, the CDR3 reads TGTGCCAGCGAGGGGGACACCAAAAACATTCAGTACTTC.

The genes are TRBV6-5 and TRBJ2-7, with D possibly TRBD2 on 5 matching bases. This CDR3 region has 13 residues. The germline CDR1 and CDR2 sequences are MNHEY and SVGAGI. V was pared by 7 bases and J by 0 bases, with 10 bases between. The chain's CDR3 is CASTSGSSYEQYF. DNA for the CDR3: TGTGCCAGCACATCGGGGAGCTCCTACGAGCAGTACTTC.

The chain combines TRBV7-6 with TRBJ2-2; maybe TRBD1 (6 bases). The CDR3 spans 13 residues. Germline V gene data show CDR1 as SGHVS and CDR2 as FNYEAQ. V was shortened by 4 bases and J by 7 bases, with 10 bases between the two germline ends. CDR3 coding DNA: TGTGCCAGCAGCTATAGAGGGGGCGGGGAGCTGTTTTTT. Amino acids: CASSYRGGGELFF.

This clone has a single count. The chain combines TRBV5-1 with TRBJ2-7, with 10 bases matching TRBD2. The V segment lost 0 bases and the J segment 3 bases; nucleotides outside the gene matches: 6. Per the germline V gene, CDR1 is SGHRS and CDR2 is YFSETQ. This CDR3 spans 16 amino acids. This CDR3 reads CASSLAGPSGSYEQYF. The CDR3 DNA reads TGCGCCAGCAGCTTGGCAGGGCCTAGCGGGAGCTACGAGCAGTACTTC.

This clone is a singleton in its sample. V usage is TRBV6-1 and J usage is TRBJ1-5, with 8 bases fitting TRBD1. The CDR3 loop spans 15 amino acids. The V gene's germline CDR1 is MNHNS and CDR2 SASEGT. Trimming at V came to 6 bases and at J to 3 bases, leaving 7 bases not matched to a gene. For the CDR3, the DNA is TGTGCCAGCAGGGCGTCAGGGGGCCTCAATCAGCCCCAGCATTTT. This encodes CASRASGGLNQPQHF.